The 20 T cell receptor beta chains below were found in one sample sequenced in a study of T-cell memory formation after mild COVID-19. A single record per CDR3 protein comes from TCRdb applying MiXCR to the 5' RACE reads. The sample contains roughly 200,000 distinct CDR3 sequences, around 21% of which appear only once. Input material: PBMCs or a T cell subset sorted from them (not recorded which). Source of these receptors: an adult woman who had mild COVID-19 (a few samples of this study predate the infection). Cell type and time point are not known.

This clonotype has more than one count but fewer than ten. The chain has TRBV5-1 and TRBJ2-7; perhaps TRBD1 as D (6 bases). The length of the CDR3 is 14 residues. V shed 3 bases and J shed 2 bases, with 12 bases lying between them. Germline V gene lookup returns CDR1 SGHRS and CDR2 YFSETQ. The CDR3 here is CASSYYREPYEQYF. The CDR3 nucleotides read TGCGCCAGCAGCTATTACAGGGAGCCCTACGAGCAGTACTTC.

J is TRBJ1-5 and V is TRBV15, with a tentative D call TRBD1 (5 bases). Per the germline V gene, CDR1 is LNHNV and CDR2 is YYDKDF (reference sequence). The CDR3 runs to 16 residues. The V end lost 1 base, the J end lost 4 bases, and 14 bases lay between the germline ends. The CDR3: CATSRGRDGKNQPQHF. The CDR3 nucleotides read TGTGCCACCAGCAGAGGCCGGGACGGGAAAAATCAGCCCCAGCATTTT.

V and J are TRBV12-5 and TRBJ2-1, with 7 bases lining up with TRBD1. The trim removed 7 bases at V and 4 bases at J, leaving 10 bases unmatched. There are 15 residues in the CDR3. Germline V gene data show CDR1 as LGHNT and CDR2 as FRNRAP. In DNA form, the CDR3 reads TGTGCTAGTGCCTTCACCGGGACAGAGTACAATGAGCAGTTCTTC. This translates into CASAFTGTEYNEQFF. Combining the CDR3 with reference TRBV12-5 and TRBJ2-1 gives the whole variable domain DARVTQTPRHKVTEMGQEVTMRCQPILGHNTVFWYRQTMMQGLELLAYFRNRAPLDDSGMPKDRFSAEMPDATLATLKIQPSEPRDSAVYFCASAFTGTEYNEQFFGPGTRLTVL.

The CDR3 protein is CASSYAGTDTQYF. The CDR3 DNA sequence: TGTGCCAGCAGTTACGCTGGTACAGATACGCAGTATTTT. J is TRBJ2-3 and V is TRBV6-5; D gene ambiguous. The length of the CDR3 is 13 residues. Trimming shortened V by 2 bases and J by 3 bases, and 6 bases separated the two germline ends. Per the germline V gene, CDR1 is MNHEY and CDR2 is SVGAGI.

V gene TRBV25-1 combines with J gene TRBJ2-7; 7 bases agree with TRBD1. V shed 1 base and J 0 bases; nucleotides not matched to a gene: 6. The germline gives CDR1 MGHDK, CDR2 SYGVNS. The CDR3 runs 16 residues. The CDR3 DNA sequence: TGTGCCAGCAGTGAATCCGGGACAGTCCTCTCCTACGAGCAGTACTTC. Translating gives CASSESGTVLSYEQYF.

This clonotype has just one count. The chain uses TRBV7-3 and TRBJ2-7; D ambiguous. Trimming shortened V by 10 bases and J by 6 bases, and 13 bases separated the two germline ends. The CDR3 totals 11 residues. Germline CDR1 reads SGHTA; CDR2 reads FQGTGA. The CDR3 nucleotides read TGTGCCACCCCGGCAGACCGCGAGCAGTACTTC. This codes for CATPADREQYF.

This chain links TRBV27 with TRBJ2-7, with 7 bases that match TRBD1. Trimming cost V 6 bases and J 2 bases; bases outside gene matches: 10. The CDR3 totals 15 residues. CDR1 MNHEY and CDR2 SMNVEV come from the germline V gene (reference sequence). CDR3 coding DNA: TGTGCCAGCAGACTGACAGGGAGTCCGACCTACGAGCAGTACTTC. As protein: CASRLTGSPTYEQYF.

V and J are TRBV4-2 and TRBJ2-2; a possible D gene is TRBD1 (6 bases). The CDR3 contains 16 residues. Germline V lookup: CDR1 LGHNA, CDR2 YNFKEQ. Trimming pared 6 bases from V and 0 bases from J, leaving 14 bases between. DNA of the CDR3: TGTGCCAGCAGAGGCTCCGGGACAACGAACACCGGGGAGCTGTTTTTT. Translated, it gives CASRGSGTTNTGELFF.

This clonotype was seen only a few times. V is TRBV12-3 or TRBV12-4 and J is TRBJ1-1; D may be TRBD1 (5 bases). Trimming took off 3 bases at V and 8 bases at J, with 16 bases between the two ends. This CDR3 contains 14 residues. This CDR3 reads CASSFPPDWTEAFF. The CDR3 region has the DNA TGTGCCAGCAGTTTTCCCCCCGATTGGACAGAAGCTTTCTTT.

This clonotype was recorded a few times. This chain links TRBV7-9 with TRBJ2-1; D is ambiguous. This CDR3 region has 14 residues. The V gene's germline CDR1 is SEHNR and CDR2 FQNEAQ (reference sequence). Trimming pared 1 base from V and 4 bases from J, leaving 8 bases between. As DNA, the CDR3 is TGTGCCAGCAGCTTAGGGGATGCGTACAATGAGCAGTTCTTC. It specifies CASSLGDAYNEQFF. The whole variable domain, filled in from reference TRBV7-9 and TRBJ2-1, reads DTGVSQNPRHKITKRGQNVTFRCDPISEHNRLYWYRQTLGQGPEFLTYFQNEAQLEKSRLLSDRFSAERPKGSFSTLEIQRTEQGDSAMYLCASSLGDAYNEQFFGPGTRLTVL.

This clonotype appeared a few times. V is TRBV13 and J is TRBJ2-3; no clear D gene. V lost 3 bases and J lost 5, with 15 bases in between. This CDR3 is built from 15 residues. The germline gives CDR1 PRHDT, CDR2 FYEKMQ (reference sequence). The CDR3 spells CASSFLDHTGDTQYF. The CDR3 nucleotides read TGTGCCAGCAGCTTTTTGGATCATACGGGAGATACGCAGTATTTT.

The table lists this clonotype with a count of one. V is TRBV7-3 and J is TRBJ2-1; D may be TRBD1 (6 bases). Germline CDR1 and CDR2: SGHTA and FQGTGA. The length of the CDR3 is 14 residues. The V end was cut by 2 bases, the J end by 9 bases, with 14 bases between. Here the CDR3 reads CASSLGGQSGEQFF. The CDR3 coding sequence is TGTGCCAGCAGCTTAGGCGGACAGTCCGGTGAGCAGTTCTTC. Variable domain in full (rest from reference TRBV7-3 and TRBJ2-1): GAGVSQTPSNKVTEKGKYVELRCDPISGHTALYWYRQSLGQGPEFLIYFQGTGAADDSGLPNDRFFAVRPEGSVSTLKIQRTERGDSAVYLCASSLGGQSGEQFFGPGTRLTVL.

This chain links TRBV13 with TRBJ1-3, with 8 bases identical to TRBD1. The CDR3 is 13 residues long. V dropped 6 bases and J dropped 8; count of bases not matched to a gene: 6. Germline lookup yields CDR1 PRHDT and CDR2 FYEKMQ (reference sequence). The CDR3 DNA reads as TGTGCCAGCAGTGACAGGGGATCTGACACCATATATTTT. The encoded protein is CASSDRGSDTIYF.

J is TRBJ2-1 and V is TRBV11-1; 11 positions agree with TRBD2. CDR3 size: 15 residues. Trimming removed 3 bases from V and 7 bases from J; junction bases left unmatched: 5. CDR1 is SGHAT and CDR2 is FQDESV in the germline V gene (reference sequence). The CDR3 region is CASSLGLAEGNEQFF. The CDR3 DNA reads as TGTGCCAGCAGCTTGGGACTAGCGGAGGGGAATGAGCAGTTCTTC.

V is TRBV2 and J is TRBJ1-2, with 9 positions matching TRBD1. The V gene end was trimmed by 8 bases and the J gene end by 0 bases; junction bases not matched to a gene: 10. The CDR3 is 16 residues long. Germline loops: CDR1 SNHLY, CDR2 FYNNEI. The CDR3 region is CASRLPGTGPNYGYTF. CDR3 in DNA: TGTGCCAGCCGGCTCCCAGGGACAGGGCCTAACTATGGCTACACCTTC.

This clonotype has more than one count but fewer than ten. The rearrangement joins TRBV7-2 to TRBJ1-4, with TRBD1 identical over 7 bases. Germline-derived CDR1 and CDR2 are SGHTA and FQGNSA. The V gene end was trimmed by 6 bases and the J gene end by 7 bases; junction bases not matched to a gene: 5. This CDR3 region has 13 residues. CDR3 amino acids: CASRPTGVEKLFF. CDR3 bases: TGTGCCAGCAGACCAACAGGGGTTGAAAAACTGTTTTTT.

J is TRBJ1-2 and V is TRBV5-1; 7 bases are a match to TRBD1. V shed 1 base, J shed 8 bases, and the junction held 11 bases outside the gene matches. The length of the CDR3 is 15 residues. Germline values: CDR1 SGHRS, CDR2 YFSETQ. Here the CDR3 DNA reads TGCGCCAGCAGCTTGACCCAGGCGACAGGGAAGGGCTACACCTTC. Its protein product is CASSLTQATGKGYTF.

The chain recombines TRBV5-1 with TRBJ2-3; no clear D gene. Germline V gene data show CDR1 as SGHRS and CDR2 as YFSETQ. Trimming cost V 7 bases and J 1 base, with 13 bases left between them. The CDR3 runs to 14 residues. CDR3 loop: CASYVLPGTDTQYF. The CDR3 DNA reads TGCGCCAGCTACGTCTTGCCCGGCACAGATACGCAGTATTTT. The whole variable domain, filled in from reference TRBV5-1 and TRBJ2-3, reads KAGVTQTPRYLIKTRGQQVTLSCSPISGHRSVSWYQQTPGQGLQFLFEYFSETQRNKGNFPGRFSGRQFSNSRSEMNVSTLELGDSALYLCASYVLPGTDTQYFGPGTRLTVL.

The chain combines TRBV7-9 with TRBJ2-5, with D maybe TRBD2 (5 bases). V was pared by 1 base and J by 5 bases, with 8 bases between. The CDR3 length is 13 residues. Germline CDR1 SEHNR, CDR2 FQNEAQ (reference sequence). CDR3 nucleotide sequence: TGTGCCAGCAGCTTAGGGAGGTTGGAGACCCAGTACTTC. This translates into CASSLGRLETQYF.

This clonotype was picked up a small number of times. CDR3 sequence (DNA): TGTGCCAGCAGCCCCTACATAGGCTACGAGCAGTACTTC. Translating gives CASSPYIGYEQYF. The chain combines TRBV7-9 with TRBJ2-7; D is ambiguous. Trimming left V 5 bases short and J 3 bases short, with 11 bases between. The CDR3 has 13 amino acids. Per the germline V gene, CDR1 is SEHNR and CDR2 is FQNEAQ (reference sequence).